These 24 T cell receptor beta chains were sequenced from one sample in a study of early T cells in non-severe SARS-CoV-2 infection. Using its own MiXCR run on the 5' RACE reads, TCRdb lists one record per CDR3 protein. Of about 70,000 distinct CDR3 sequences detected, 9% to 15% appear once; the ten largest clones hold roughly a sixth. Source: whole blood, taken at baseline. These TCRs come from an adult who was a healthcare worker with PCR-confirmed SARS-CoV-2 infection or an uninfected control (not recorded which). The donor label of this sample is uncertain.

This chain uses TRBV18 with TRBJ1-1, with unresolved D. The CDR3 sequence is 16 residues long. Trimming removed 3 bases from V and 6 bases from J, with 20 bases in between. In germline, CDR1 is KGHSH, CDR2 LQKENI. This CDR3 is CASSPVEGPPMPEAFF. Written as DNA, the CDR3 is TGTGCCAGCTCACCGGTCGAGGGCCCGCCGATGCCTGAAGCTTTCTTT.

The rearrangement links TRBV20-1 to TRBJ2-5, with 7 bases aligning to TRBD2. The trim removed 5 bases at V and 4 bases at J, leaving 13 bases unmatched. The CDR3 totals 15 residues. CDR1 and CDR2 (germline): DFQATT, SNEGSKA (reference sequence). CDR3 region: CSAFPGTGEGETQYF. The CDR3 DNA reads TGCAGTGCTTTCCCCGGGACGGGGGAGGGAGAGACCCAGTACTTC.

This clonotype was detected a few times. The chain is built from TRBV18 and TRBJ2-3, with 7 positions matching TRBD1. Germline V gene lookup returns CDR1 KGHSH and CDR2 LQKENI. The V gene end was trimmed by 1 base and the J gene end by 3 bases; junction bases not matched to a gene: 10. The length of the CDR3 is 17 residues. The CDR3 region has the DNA TGTGCCAGCTCACCACAACAGGACAGGACCCTGACAGATACGCAGTATTTT. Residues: CASSPQQDRTLTDTQYF.

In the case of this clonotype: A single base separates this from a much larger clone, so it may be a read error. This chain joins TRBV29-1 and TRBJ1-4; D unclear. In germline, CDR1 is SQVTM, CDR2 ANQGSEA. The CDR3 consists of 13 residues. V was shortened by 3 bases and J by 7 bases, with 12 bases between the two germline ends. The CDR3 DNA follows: TGCAGCGTTGATATGGCGGTCGGTGAAAAACTGTTTTTT. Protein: CSVDMAVGEKLFF.

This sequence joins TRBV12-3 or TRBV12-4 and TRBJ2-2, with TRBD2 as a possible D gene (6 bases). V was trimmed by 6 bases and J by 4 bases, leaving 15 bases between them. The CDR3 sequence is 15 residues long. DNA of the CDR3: TGTGCCAGCAGCACCCTTGCGGGGTTCACCGGGGAGCTGTTTTTT. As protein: CASSTLAGFTGELFF.

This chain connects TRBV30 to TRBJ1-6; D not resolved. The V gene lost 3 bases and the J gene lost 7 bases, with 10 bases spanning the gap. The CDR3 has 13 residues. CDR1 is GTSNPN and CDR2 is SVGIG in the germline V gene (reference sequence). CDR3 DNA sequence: TGTGCCTGGAGACCGCGCGGAAATTCACCCCTCCACTTT. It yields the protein CAWRPRGNSPLHF.

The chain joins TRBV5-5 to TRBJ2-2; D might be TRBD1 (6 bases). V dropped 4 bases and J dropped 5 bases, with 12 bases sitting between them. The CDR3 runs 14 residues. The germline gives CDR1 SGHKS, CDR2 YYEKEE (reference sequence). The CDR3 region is CASSQDRPTGELFF. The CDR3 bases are TGTGCCAGCAGCCAGGACAGACCTACCGGGGAGCTGTTTTTT.

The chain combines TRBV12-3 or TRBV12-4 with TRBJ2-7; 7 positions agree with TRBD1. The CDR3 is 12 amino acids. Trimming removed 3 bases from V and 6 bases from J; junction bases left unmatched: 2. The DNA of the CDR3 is TGTGCCAGCAGTTTTCCAGGGGGCGAGCAGTACTTC. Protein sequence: CASSFPGGEQYF.

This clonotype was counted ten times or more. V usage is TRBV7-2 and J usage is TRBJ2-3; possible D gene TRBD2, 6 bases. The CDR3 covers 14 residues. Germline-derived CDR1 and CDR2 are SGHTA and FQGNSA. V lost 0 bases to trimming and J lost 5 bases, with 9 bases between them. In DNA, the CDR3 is TGTGCCAGCAGCTTAGCGGGGGGTGTAGATACGCAGTATTTT. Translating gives CASSLAGGVDTQYF.

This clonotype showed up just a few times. Written as DNA, the CDR3 is TGTGCCAGCAGGCAATTTGGACCCTACAATGAGCAGTTCTTC. The encoded protein is CASRQFGPYNEQFF. The V call is TRBV7-6, the J call TRBJ2-1, with no clear D. Germline CDR1 reads SGHVS; CDR2 reads FNYEAQ. V was cut by 6 bases and J by 2 bases, with 11 bases left in between. The CDR3 consists of 14 residues. The full variable domain, with the rest looked up from reference TRBV7-6 and TRBJ2-1, is GAGVSQSPRYKVTKRGQDVALRCDPISGHVSLYWYRQALGQGPEFLTYFNYEAQQDKSGLPNDRFSAERPEGSISTLTIQRTEQRDSAMYRCASRQFGPYNEQFFGPGTRLTVL.

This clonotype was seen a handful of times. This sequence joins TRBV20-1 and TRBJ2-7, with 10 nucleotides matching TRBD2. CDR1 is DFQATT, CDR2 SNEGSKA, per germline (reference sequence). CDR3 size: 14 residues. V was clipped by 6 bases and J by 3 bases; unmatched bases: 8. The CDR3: CSAAPSGSIYEQYF. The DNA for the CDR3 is TGCAGTGCGGCACCTAGCGGGAGTATCTACGAGCAGTACTTC.

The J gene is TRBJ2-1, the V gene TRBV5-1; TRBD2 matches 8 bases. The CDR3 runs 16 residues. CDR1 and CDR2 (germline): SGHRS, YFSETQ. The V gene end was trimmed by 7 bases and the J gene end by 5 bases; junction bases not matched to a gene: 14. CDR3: CASPRLDGRANNEQFF. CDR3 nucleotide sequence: TGCGCCAGCCCCCGTTTGGACGGGAGGGCAAACAATGAGCAGTTCTTC.

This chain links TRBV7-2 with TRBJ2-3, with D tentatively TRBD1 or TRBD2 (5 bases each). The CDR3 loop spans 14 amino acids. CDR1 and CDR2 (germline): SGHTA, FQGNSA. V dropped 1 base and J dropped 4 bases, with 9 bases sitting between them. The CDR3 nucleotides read TGTGCCAGCAGCTTAGGGCAGGGAGCAGATACGCAGTATTTT. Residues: CASSLGQGADTQYF.

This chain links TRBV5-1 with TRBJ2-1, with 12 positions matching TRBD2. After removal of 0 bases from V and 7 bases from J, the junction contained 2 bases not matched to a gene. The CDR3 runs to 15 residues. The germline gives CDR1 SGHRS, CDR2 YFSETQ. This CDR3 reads CASSLGLAGVNEQFF. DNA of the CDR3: TGCGCCAGCAGCTTGGGACTAGCGGGAGTAAATGAGCAGTTCTTC.

The CDR3: CASSQDEASGRYEQYF. The DNA of the CDR3 is TGTGCCAGCAGCCAAGATGAGGCTAGCGGGAGGTACGAGCAGTACTTC. This chain links TRBV4-2 with TRBJ2-7; TRBD2 matches 11 bases. Germline values: CDR1 LGHNA, CDR2 YNFKEQ. J gave up 4 bases and V 0 bases, and 5 bases lay outside the gene matches. This CDR3 has 16 residues.

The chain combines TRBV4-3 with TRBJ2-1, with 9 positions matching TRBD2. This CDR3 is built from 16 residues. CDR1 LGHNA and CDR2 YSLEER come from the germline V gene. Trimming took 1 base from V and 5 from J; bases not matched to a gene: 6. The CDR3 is CASSQGQAGGHNEQFF. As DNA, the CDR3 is TGCGCCAGCAGCCAAGGTCAAGCGGGGGGCCACAATGAGCAGTTCTTC.

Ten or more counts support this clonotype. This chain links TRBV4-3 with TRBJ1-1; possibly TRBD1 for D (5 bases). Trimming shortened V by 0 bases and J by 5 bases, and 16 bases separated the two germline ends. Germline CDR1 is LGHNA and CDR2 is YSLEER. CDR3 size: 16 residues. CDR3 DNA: TGCGCCAGCAGCCAAGATTCGGCGGGGGTTAGGACTGAAGCTTTCTTT. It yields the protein CASSQDSAGVRTEAFF.

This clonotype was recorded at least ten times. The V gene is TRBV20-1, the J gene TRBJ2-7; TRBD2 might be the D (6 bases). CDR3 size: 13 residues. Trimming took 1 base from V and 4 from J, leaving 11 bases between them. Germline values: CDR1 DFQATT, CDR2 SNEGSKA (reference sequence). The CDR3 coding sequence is TGCAGTGCTAGAGGCCCTGCGGGATACGAGCAGTACTTC. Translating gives CSARGPAGYEQYF.

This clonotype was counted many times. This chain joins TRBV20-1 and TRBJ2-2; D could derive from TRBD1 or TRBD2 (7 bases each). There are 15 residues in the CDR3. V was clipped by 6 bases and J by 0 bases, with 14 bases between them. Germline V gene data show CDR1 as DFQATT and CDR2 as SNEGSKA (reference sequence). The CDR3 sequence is CSALQGGPNTGELFF. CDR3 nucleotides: TGCAGTGCCCTCCAGGGGGGGCCGAACACCGGGGAGCTGTTTTTT.

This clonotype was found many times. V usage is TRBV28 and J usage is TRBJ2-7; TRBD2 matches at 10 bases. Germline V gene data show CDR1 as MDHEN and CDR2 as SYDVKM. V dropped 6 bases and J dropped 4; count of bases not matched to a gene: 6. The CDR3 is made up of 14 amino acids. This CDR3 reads CASSPTSGVYEQYF. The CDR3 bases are TGTGCCAGCAGCCCTACTAGCGGGGTTTACGAGCAGTACTTC.

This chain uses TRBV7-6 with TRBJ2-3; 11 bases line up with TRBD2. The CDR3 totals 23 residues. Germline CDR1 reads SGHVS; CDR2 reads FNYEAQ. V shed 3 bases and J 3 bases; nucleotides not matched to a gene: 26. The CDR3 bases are TGTGCCAGCAGCTTGCAACCCCCGAGACTAGCGGGGCTTAGCCGATTGGGTACAGATACGCAGTATTTT. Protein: CASSLQPPRLAGLSRLGTDTQYF.

CDR3 residues: CASGLPWGGHNYEQYF. CDR3 nucleotide sequence: TGTGCTAGTGGTTTGCCCTGGGGGGGACACAACTACGAGCAGTACTTC. The rearrangement joins TRBV12-5 to TRBJ2-7, with D possibly being TRBD2 (7 bases). Trimming took 2 bases from V and 3 from J, leaving 17 bases between them. This CDR3 has 16 residues. CDR1 is LGHNT and CDR2 is FRNRAP in the germline V gene.

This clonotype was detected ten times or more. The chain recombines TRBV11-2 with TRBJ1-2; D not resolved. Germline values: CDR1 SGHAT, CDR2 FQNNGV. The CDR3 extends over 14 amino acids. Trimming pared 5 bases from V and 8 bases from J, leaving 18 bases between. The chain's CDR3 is CASSLGGGGDGYTF. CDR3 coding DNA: TGTGCCAGCAGCCTGGGAGGAGGCGGTGACGGCTACACCTTC.

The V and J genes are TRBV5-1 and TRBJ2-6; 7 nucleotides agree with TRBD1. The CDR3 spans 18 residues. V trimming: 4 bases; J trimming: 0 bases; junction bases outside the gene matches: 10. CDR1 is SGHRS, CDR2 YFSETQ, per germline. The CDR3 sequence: CASSLGGTDHSGANVLTF. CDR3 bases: TGCGCCAGCAGCCTAGGTGGGACAGACCACTCTGGGGCCAACGTCCTGACTTTC. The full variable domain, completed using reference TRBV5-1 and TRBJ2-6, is KAGVTQTPRYLIKTRGQQVTLSCSPISGHRSVSWYQQTPGQGLQFLFEYFSETQRNKGNFPGRFSGRQFSNSRSEMNVSTLELGDSALYLCASSLGGTDHSGANVLTFGAGSRLTVL.